Listed here is a single T cell receptor beta chain. Authors' processing steps: Reference gene primer amplification in the assay estimated nucleated cell counts. Measured with immunoSEQ multiplex PCR; TCRdb has only the in-frame clones, and not every one. D and trimming come from the DNA, and the V and J calls and clone size come from that table. The sample has 120,000 or so clones; 71% are singletons. The CDR3 is 11 amino acids. The sample originates from a study of blood T cell repertoires in COVID-19. Study-wide background: The samples span acute and convalescent COVID-19 from the United States, Italy and Spain. T cells, B-cell-depleted T cells, or PBMCs supplied cDNA or gDNA.

The source of this sequence is a human donor with acute or convalescent COVID-19. The donor label of this sample is uncertain. Sequencing input: peripheral blood. The chain is built from TRBV21-1 and TRBJ2-7; the listed D gene, TRBD2, was not tested against the DNA. TRBV21-1 is an annotated pseudogene. Written as DNA, the CDR3 is TGTGCCAGCAGCAGTACTTACGAGCAGTACGTC. It yields the protein CASSSTYEQYV.